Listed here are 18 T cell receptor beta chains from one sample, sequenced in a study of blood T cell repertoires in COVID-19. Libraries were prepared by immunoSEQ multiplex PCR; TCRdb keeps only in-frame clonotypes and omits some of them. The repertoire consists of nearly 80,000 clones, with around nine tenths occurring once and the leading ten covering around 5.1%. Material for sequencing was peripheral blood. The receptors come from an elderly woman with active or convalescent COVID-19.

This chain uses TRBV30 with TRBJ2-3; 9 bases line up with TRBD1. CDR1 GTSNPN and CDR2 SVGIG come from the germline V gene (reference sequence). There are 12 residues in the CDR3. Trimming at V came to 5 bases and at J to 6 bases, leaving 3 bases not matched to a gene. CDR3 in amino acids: CAWGDRVDTQYF. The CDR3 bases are TGTGCCTGGGGGGACAGGGTGGATACGCAGTATTTT.

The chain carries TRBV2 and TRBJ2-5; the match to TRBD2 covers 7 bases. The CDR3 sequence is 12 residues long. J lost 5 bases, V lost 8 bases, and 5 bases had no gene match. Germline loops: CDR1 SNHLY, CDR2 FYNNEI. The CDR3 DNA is TGTGCCAGCCGGGAGGTCGGCGAGACCCAGTACTTC. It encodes CASREVGETQYF.

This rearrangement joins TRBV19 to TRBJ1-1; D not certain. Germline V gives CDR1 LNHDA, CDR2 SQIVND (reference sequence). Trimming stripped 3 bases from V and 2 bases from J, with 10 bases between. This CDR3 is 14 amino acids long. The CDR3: CASSMSVRNTEAFF. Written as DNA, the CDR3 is TGTGCCAGTAGTATGAGCGTTAGAAACACTGAAGCTTTCTTT.

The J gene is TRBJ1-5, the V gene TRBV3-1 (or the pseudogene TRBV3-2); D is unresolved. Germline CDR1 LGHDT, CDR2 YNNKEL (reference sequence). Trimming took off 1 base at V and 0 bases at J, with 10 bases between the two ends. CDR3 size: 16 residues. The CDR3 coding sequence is TGTGCCAGCAGCCAAGCTAACAGCTATAGCAATCAGCCCCAGCATTTT. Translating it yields CASSQANSYSNQPQHF.

CDR3 DNA: TGTGCCAGCAGCTCCGGAGGGCAGGCGAATAACTATGGCTACACCTTC. Translated: CASSSGGQANNYGYTF. The V gene is TRBV5-4, the J gene TRBJ1-2; D uncertain. Germline V gives CDR1 SGHNT, CDR2 YYREEE (reference sequence). Trimming took 3 bases from V and 1 from J, leaving 16 bases between them. The CDR3 extends over 16 amino acids. The full variable domain, in which reference TRBV5-4 and TRBJ1-2 provide the parts outside the CDR3, is ETGVTQSPTHLIKTRGQQVTLRCSSQSGHNTVSWYQQALGQGPQFIFQYYREEENGRGNFPPRFSGLQFPNYSSELNVNALELDDSALYLCASSSGGQANNYGYTFGSGTRLTVV.

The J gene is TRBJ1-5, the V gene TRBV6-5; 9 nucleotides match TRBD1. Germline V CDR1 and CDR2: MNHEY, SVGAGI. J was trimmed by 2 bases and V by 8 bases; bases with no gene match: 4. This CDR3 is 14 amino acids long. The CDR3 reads CASAQGAGNQPQHF. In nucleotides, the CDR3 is TGTGCCAGCGCACAGGGGGCCGGCAATCAGCCCCAGCATTTT.

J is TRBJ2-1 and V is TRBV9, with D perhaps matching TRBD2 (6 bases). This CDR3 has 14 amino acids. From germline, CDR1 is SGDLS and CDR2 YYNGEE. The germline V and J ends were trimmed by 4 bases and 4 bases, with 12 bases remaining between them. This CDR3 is CASSLDYVYNEQFF. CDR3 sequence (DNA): TGTGCCAGCAGCCTGGACTACGTTTACAATGAGCAGTTCTTC.

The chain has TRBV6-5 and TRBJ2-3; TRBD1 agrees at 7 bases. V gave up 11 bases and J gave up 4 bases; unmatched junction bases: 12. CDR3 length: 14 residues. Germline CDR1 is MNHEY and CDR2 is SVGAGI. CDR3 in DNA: TGTGCCGCACAACAGGGGCCAGGGTCAGATACGCAGTATTTT. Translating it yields CAAQQGPGSDTQYF.

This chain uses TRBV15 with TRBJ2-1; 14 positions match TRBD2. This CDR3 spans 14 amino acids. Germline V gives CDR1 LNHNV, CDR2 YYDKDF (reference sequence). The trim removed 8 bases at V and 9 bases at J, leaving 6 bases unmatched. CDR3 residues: CATGSTSGRGEQFF. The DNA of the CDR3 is TGTGCCACCGGATCGACTAGCGGGAGGGGTGAGCAGTTCTTC. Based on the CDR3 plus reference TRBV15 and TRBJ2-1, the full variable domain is DAMVIQNPRYQVTQFGKPVTLSCSQTLNHNVMYWYQQKSSQAPKLLFHYYDKDFNNEADTPDNFQSRRPNTSFCFLDIRSPGLGDTAMYLCATGSTSGRGEQFFGPGTRLTVL.

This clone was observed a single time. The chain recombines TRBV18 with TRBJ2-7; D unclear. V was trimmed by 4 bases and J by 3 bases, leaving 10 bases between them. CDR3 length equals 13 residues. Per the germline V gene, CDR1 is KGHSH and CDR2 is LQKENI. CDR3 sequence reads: CASSRAQDYEQYF. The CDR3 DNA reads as TGTGCCAGCTCACGGGCGCAGGACTACGAGCAGTACTTC.

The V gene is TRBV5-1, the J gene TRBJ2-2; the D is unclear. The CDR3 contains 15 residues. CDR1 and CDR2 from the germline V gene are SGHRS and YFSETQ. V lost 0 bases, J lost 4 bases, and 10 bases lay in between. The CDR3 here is CASSLVGSITGELFF. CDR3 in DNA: TGCGCCAGCAGCTTGGTGGGCAGCATCACCGGGGAGCTGTTTTTT. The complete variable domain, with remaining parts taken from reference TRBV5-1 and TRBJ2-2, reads KAGVTQTPRYLIKTRGQQVTLSCSPISGHRSVSWYQQTPGQGLQFLFEYFSETQRNKGNFPGRFSGRQFSNSRSEMNVSTLELGDSALYLCASSLVGSITGELFFGEGSRLTVL.

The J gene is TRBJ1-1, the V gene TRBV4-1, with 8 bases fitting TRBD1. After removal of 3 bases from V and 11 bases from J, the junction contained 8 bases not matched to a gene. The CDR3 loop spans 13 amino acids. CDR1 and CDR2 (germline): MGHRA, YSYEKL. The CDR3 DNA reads TGCGCCAGCAGCCATGGGACAGGTTGGGAGGCTTTCTTT. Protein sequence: CASSHGTGWEAFF.

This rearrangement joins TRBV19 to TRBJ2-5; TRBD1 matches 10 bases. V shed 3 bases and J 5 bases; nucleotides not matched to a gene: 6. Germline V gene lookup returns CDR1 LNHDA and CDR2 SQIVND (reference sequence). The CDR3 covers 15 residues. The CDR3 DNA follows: TGTGCCAGTAGTATCCCCGGGACAGGGGTGGAGACCCAGTACTTC. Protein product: CASSIPGTGVETQYF.

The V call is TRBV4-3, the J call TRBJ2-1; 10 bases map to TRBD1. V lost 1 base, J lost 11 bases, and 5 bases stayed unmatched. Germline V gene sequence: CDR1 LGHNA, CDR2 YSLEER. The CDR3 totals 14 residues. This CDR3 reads CASSQGGTGAKQFF. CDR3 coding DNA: TGCGCCAGCAGCCAAGGCGGGACAGGGGCTAAGCAGTTCTTC.

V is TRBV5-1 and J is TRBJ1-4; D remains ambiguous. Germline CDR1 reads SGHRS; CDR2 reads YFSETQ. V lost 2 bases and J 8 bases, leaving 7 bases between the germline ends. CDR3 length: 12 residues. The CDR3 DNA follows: TGCGCCAGCAGCTTTTCGGGGGAAAAACTGTTTTTT. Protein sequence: CASSFSGEKLFF.

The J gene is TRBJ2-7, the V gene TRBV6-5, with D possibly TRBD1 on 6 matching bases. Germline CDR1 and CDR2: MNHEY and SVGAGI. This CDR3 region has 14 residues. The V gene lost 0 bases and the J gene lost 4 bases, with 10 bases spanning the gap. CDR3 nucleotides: TGTGCCAGCAGTTACTCCAGGGGCCCTTACGAGCAGTACTTC. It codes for CASSYSRGPYEQYF.

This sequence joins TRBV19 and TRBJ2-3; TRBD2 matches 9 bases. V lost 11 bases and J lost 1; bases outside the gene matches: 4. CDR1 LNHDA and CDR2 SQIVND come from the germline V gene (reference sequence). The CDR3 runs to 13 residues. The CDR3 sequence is CASRLAGTDTQYF. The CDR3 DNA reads TGTGCCTCCCGACTAGCGGGCACAGATACGCAGTATTTT.

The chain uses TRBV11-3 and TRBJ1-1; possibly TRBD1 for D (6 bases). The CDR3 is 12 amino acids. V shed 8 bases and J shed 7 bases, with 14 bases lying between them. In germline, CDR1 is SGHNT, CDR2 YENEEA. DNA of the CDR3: TGTGCCAGCTCAGCGGGGGGCATTGAAGCTTTCTTT. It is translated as CASSAGGIEAFF.